This TCR beta chain emerged from a study of cytomegalovirus exposure and HLA in healthy donors. As for this clone: Its antigen is undetermined.

The length of the CDR3 is 15 residues. Looked up from germline, CDR1 is MNHNY and CDR2 is SVGAGI (reference sequence). V trimming: 5 bases; J trimming: 4 bases; junction bases outside the gene matches: 6. General study findings and limits: In vitro data verified a few CMV-associated chains as specific for CMV antigens. Relative to equally common others, HLA-associated TCR beta chains showed greater clonal expansion in a later analysis. The analysis excluded some indistinguishable V segments, including TRBV6-2 and TRBV6-3.

Healthy bone marrow donors supplied every sample. The PCR used 60 Vbeta and 13 Jbeta primers. Profiled with immunoSEQ multiplex PCR; TCRdb holds only in-frame clones, not every one. The sample has over 100,000 clones; 70% to 80% are singletons. The sequenced material came from PBMCs. The clonotype comes from a woman in her late teens or twenties in good health and CMV-seropositive. The chain joins TRBV6-6 to TRBJ2-7, with 12 nucleotides matching TRBD2. CDR3 sequence: CASSLLAGGRYEQYF. The CDR3 coding sequence is TGTGCCAGCAGTCTACTAGCGGGAGGTCGGTACGAGCAGTACTTC.